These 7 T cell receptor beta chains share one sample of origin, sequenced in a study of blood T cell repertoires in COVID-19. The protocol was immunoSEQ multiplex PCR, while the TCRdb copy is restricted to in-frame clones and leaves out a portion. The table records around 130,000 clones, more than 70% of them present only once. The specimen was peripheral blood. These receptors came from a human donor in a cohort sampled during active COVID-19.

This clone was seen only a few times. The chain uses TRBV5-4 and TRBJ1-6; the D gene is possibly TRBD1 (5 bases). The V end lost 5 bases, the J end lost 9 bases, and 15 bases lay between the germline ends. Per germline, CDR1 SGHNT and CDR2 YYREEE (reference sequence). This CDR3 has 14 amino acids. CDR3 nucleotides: TGTGCCAGCAGTAAACAGGTGGAGGGTTCACCCCTCCACTTT. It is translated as CASSKQVEGSPLHF.

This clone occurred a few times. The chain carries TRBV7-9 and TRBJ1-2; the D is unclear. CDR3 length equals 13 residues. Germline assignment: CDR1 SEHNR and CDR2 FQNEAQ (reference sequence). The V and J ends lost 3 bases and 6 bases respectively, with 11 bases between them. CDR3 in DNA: TGTGCCAGCAGCTTTCCGCAGAGGGATGGCTACACCTTC. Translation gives CASSFPQRDGYTF.

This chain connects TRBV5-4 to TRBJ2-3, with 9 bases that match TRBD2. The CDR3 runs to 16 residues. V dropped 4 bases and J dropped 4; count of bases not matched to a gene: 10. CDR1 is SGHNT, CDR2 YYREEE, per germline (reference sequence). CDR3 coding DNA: TGTGCCAGCAGCCCCATGGGGAGCGGGGGGCCAGATACGCAGTATTTT. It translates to CASSPMGSGGPDTQYF.

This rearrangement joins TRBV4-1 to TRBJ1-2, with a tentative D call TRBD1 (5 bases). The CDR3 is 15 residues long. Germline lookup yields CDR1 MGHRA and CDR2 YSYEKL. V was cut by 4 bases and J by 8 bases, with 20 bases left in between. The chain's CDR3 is CASSPEEGAVGGYTF. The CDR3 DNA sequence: TGCGCCAGCAGCCCCGAGGAAGGGGCGGTTGGGGGCTACACCTTC.

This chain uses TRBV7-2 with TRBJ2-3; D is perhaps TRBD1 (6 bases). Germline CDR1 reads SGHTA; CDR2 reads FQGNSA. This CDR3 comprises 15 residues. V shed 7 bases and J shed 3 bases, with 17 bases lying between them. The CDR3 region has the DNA TGTGCCAGCAACCTACAGGGATCAGGGACAGATACGCAGTATTTT. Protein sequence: CASNLQGSGTDTQYF.

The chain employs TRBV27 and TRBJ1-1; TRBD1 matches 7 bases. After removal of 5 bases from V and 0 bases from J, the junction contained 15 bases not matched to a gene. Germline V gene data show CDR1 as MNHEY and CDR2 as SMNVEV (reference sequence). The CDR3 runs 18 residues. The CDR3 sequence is CASSLDPPGQILNTEAFF. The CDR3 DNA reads TGTGCCAGCAGTCTCGATCCCCCGGGACAGATATTGAACACTGAAGCTTTCTTT.

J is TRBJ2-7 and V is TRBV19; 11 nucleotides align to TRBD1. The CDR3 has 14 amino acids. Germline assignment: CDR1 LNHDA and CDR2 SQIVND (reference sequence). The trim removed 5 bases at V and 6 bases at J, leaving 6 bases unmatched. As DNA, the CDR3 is TGTGCCAGTAGTCCCCGGACAGGGGGCCGCGAGCAGTACTTC. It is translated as CASSPRTGGREQYF.